These 2 T cell receptor beta chains were sequenced from one sample in a study of Ad26.COV2.S vaccination and SARS-CoV-2 variants. Specified treatment: over 15 received Ad26.COV2.S at low or high dose, single or two shots; about 5 received placebo; per-sample allocation not given. Vaccine and placebo recipients were sampled on day 63 after the first injection. Using immunoSEQ multiplex PCR, the repertoire was profiled, and TCRdb retains in-frame clones only, with some absent. Among some 480,000 clones listed, roughly 85% were seen once. Sample: peripheral blood, taken in a trial of Ad26.COV2.S vaccine versus placebo. The receptors shown here come from a person between 18 and 59 years old who received the Ad26.COV2.S COVID-19 vaccine or a placebo.

The V call is TRBV27, the J call TRBJ2-7; either TRBD1 or TRBD2 may supply D (5 bases each). Germline-derived CDR1 and CDR2 are MNHEY and SMNVEV (reference sequence). CDR3 length: 14 residues. The V and J ends lost 0 bases and 6 bases respectively, with 12 bases between them. The CDR3: CASSLSMKGSEQYF. The CDR3 nucleotides read TGTGCCAGCAGTTTATCGATGAAGGGGAGCGAGCAGTACTTC.

The gene calls are TRBV7-6 and TRBJ2-1; 9 nucleotides match TRBD2. The length of the CDR3 is 16 residues. With V trimmed by 1 base and J by 7 bases, 8 bases remained unmatched. CDR1 and CDR2 from the germline V gene are SGHVS and FNYEAQ. The CDR3 sequence: CASSLVPAGGANEQFF. In DNA, the CDR3 is TGTGCCAGCAGCTTAGTCCCAGCGGGAGGAGCTAATGAGCAGTTCTTC.